The clone carrying this TCR beta chain has just a few counts. Its antigen is unidentified. These data are taken from a study of T-cell memory formation after mild COVID-19. Study-wide findings and caveats: Some clones that responded turned up in pre-infection memory, which suggests that cross-reactive memory joined in. Second-wave clones reaching peak frequency on day 37 lacked confirmed SARS-CoV-2 specificity. For contracting clones, CD4+ ones sat mainly in CM and EM, CD8+ in EMRA.

A 5'RACE reaction primed in the constant segment made cDNA libraries of TCR alpha and TCR beta, and these carried sample barcodes and UMIs. TCRdb analysed the 5' RACE reads with MiXCR anew, one entry per CDR3 protein. The table records hundreds of thousands of distinct CDR3 sequences, more than 15% of them present only once. Material: PBMCs or a T cell subset sorted from them (not recorded which). The sequence was obtained from a man aged 18 to 30 who had mild COVID-19 (a few samples of this study predate the infection). Cell type and time point are not known.

Written as DNA, the CDR3 is TGCAGCGTTACCACAGGGGCCTCCTACGAGCAGTACTTC. The encoded protein is CSVTTGASYEQYF. The V gene is TRBV29-1, the J gene TRBJ2-7, with TRBD1 identical over 7 bases. The CDR3 runs 13 residues. Germline V lookup: CDR1 SQVTM, CDR2 ANQGSEA. V was clipped by 5 bases and J by 0 bases; unmatched bases: 4.